A single sample gave rise to the 16 T cell receptor beta chains below, sequenced in a study of a mutant IDH1 vaccine in newly diagnosed glioma. Time point in this sample: baseline, week 1 (first vaccination visit). As for treatment: pre-vaccination baseline after standard-of-care therapy. Libraries were prepared by immunoSEQ multiplex PCR; TCRdb keeps only in-frame clonotypes and omits some of them. The sample comprises approximately 100,000 clones, 70% to 90% of which are singletons, and approximately 0.57% rests with the top ten. The sequenced sample was PBMCs, obtained from a glioma patient treated with radiotherapy, temozolomide or both. The receptor set was obtained from a woman between 50 and 59 years old with glioma.

This clone showed up just once. The CDR3 DNA sequence: TGTGCCACCAGCAGAAGGCAGGGCGGCTATGGCTACACCTTC. It is translated as CATSRRQGGYGYTF. The V and J genes are TRBV15 and TRBJ1-2; D might be TRBD1 (5 bases). The CDR3 is made up of 14 amino acids. The V gene's germline CDR1 is LNHNV and CDR2 YYDKDF (reference sequence). Trimming left V 2 bases short and J 4 bases short, with 11 bases between.

V is TRBV6-5 and J is TRBJ1-5; possibly TRBD1 for D (6 bases). CDR3 length: 14 residues. Trimming took off 5 bases at V and 2 bases at J, with 10 bases between the two ends. From germline, CDR1 is MNHEY and CDR2 SVGAGI. The CDR3 sequence: CASSVGGRNQPQHF. CDR3 coding DNA: TGTGCCAGCAGTGTCGGGGGCCGCAATCAGCCCCAGCATTTT.

Points on this clone: At one of its ends the junction is not consistent with the germline gene, which may arise from a read error. The chain has TRBV28 and TRBJ1-1, with 10 nucleotides matching TRBD1. CDR1 and CDR2 from the germline V gene are MDHEN and SYDVKM. The CDR3 consists of 13 residues. CDR3: CASTTTEMTGGYF. The CDR3 region has the DNA TGTGCCAGCACCACGACCGAAATGACAGGGGGCTACTTT.

The chain combines TRBV4-1 with TRBJ2-5; 7 bases map to TRBD1. The CDR3 has 14 amino acids. Germline V lookup: CDR1 MGHRA, CDR2 YSYEKL. Trimming at V came to 4 bases and at J to 5 bases, leaving 7 bases not matched to a gene. CDR3 nucleotide sequence: TGCGCCAGCAGCCGACGACAGGGCATGGAGACCCAGTACTTC. Amino acids: CASSRRQGMETQYF.

V is TRBV10-1 and J is TRBJ2-7, with D possibly matching TRBD1 (6 bases). V was cut by 4 bases and J by 5 bases, with 9 bases left in between. CDR3 length: 12 amino acids. Germline CDR1 and CDR2: WNHNN and SYGVQD (reference sequence). CDR3 region: CASSGPGDEQYF. The CDR3 bases are TGCGCCAGCAGTGGCCCAGGGGACGAGCAGTACTTC.

This chain connects TRBV5-4 to TRBJ2-3, with D tentatively TRBD1 (6 bases). The CDR3 totals 15 residues. The germline V and J ends were trimmed by 4 bases and 2 bases, with 14 bases remaining between them. Germline lookup yields CDR1 SGHNT and CDR2 YYREEE (reference sequence). DNA for the CDR3: TGTGCCAGCAGCGTACTACAGGGTATCACAGATACGCAGTATTTT. Translating it yields CASSVLQGITDTQYF.

The CDR3, as DNA: TGTGCCAGCAGTGAATCAGGAGGGGCCGGGAACGAGCAGTACTTC. As protein: CASSESGGAGNEQYF. The chain carries TRBV2 and TRBJ2-7, with D possibly matching TRBD2 (6 bases). V gave up 2 bases and J gave up 5 bases, with 16 bases separating them. This CDR3 comprises 15 residues. Germline CDR1 SNHLY, CDR2 FYNNEI.

The chain uses TRBV25-1 and TRBJ1-4; no firm D call. V lost 3 bases to trimming and J lost 5 bases, with 13 bases between them. Germline CDR1 reads MGHDK; CDR2 reads SYGVNS. The CDR3 is 15 amino acids. The CDR3 spells CASSDVSGPNEKLFF. DNA of the CDR3: TGTGCCAGCAGTGACGTAAGTGGACCCAATGAAAAACTGTTTTTT.

J is TRBJ2-3 and V is TRBV18; unclear D gene. The ends were cut back, 3 bases at V and 6 bases at J, with 10 bases in the middle. The CDR3 covers 13 residues. Germline V lookup: CDR1 KGHSH, CDR2 LQKENI. This CDR3 is CASSPSASDTQYF. The CDR3 DNA is TGTGCCAGCTCACCCTCGGCCAGTGATACGCAGTATTTT.

The J gene is TRBJ2-5, the V gene TRBV9, with 7 bases lining up with TRBD1. The DNA end is more similar to TRBJ2-7, so the J call may be wrong. Germline CDR1 reads SGDLS; CDR2 reads YYNGEE. CDR3 size: 14 residues. The CDR3 nucleotides read TGTGCCAGCAGCCACCCGGGACAGCCTTACGAGCAGTACTTC. Translating gives CASSHPGQPYEQYF.

This clone has just one count. The chain employs TRBV29-1 and TRBJ2-7; a weak D match, TRBD1 (5 bases). Germline V gene data show CDR1 as SQVTM and CDR2 as ANQGSEA. The CDR3 spans 11 residues. The CDR3 loop reads CVVQGPYEQYF. CDR3 nucleotide sequence: TGCGTAGTGCAGGGCCCCTACGAGCAGTACTTC.

The table lists this clone with a count of one. The chain combines TRBV7-9 with TRBJ2-1, with a weak D call TRBD1 (6 bases). Germline V gene sequence: CDR1 SEHNR, CDR2 FQNEAQ (reference sequence). The CDR3 spans 14 residues. V was shortened by 5 bases and J by 8 bases, with 16 bases between the two germline ends. CDR3 region: CASSHLDRLDEQFF. For the CDR3, the DNA is TGTGCCAGCAGCCACCTTGACAGGCTAGATGAGCAGTTCTTC.

The chain links TRBV29-1 to TRBJ2-3; TRBD2 is a possible D gene (5 bases). The germline V gene encodes CDR1 SQVTM and CDR2 ANQGSEA. Trimming took off 0 bases at V and 4 bases at J, with 8 bases between the two ends. CDR3 length: 13 amino acids. The CDR3 sequence is CSVEEGSADTQYF. As DNA, the CDR3 is TGCAGCGTTGAAGAAGGGAGTGCAGATACGCAGTATTTT.

The V call is TRBV7-3, the J call TRBJ1-1; D remains unclear. CDR3 length: 14 amino acids. V was shortened by 5 bases and J by 4 bases, with 14 bases between the two germline ends. CDR1 is SGHTA and CDR2 is FQGTGA in the germline V gene. The CDR3 loop is CASSPFGVGTEAFF. The CDR3 nucleotides read TGTGCCAGCAGCCCTTTCGGGGTAGGCACTGAAGCTTTCTTT.

The chain recombines TRBV28 with TRBJ1-1, with D hard to call. Per the germline V gene, CDR1 is MDHEN and CDR2 is SYDVKM. V was shortened by 11 bases and J by 1 base, with 8 bases between the two germline ends. This CDR3 is built from 11 residues. Here the CDR3 DNA reads TGTGCCTCCTCGGGGAACACTGAAGCTTTCTTT. Protein sequence: CASSGNTEAFF.

This rearrangement joins TRBV15 to TRBJ2-7; D is ambiguous. V was pared by 1 base and J by 1 base, with 11 bases between. CDR1 is LNHNV, CDR2 YYDKDF, per germline (reference sequence). The CDR3 is 15 amino acids. The DNA of the CDR3 is TGTGCCACCAGCAGAGTCGAGACGGGTTCCTACGAGCAGTACTTC. Its translation is CATSRVETGSYEQYF.